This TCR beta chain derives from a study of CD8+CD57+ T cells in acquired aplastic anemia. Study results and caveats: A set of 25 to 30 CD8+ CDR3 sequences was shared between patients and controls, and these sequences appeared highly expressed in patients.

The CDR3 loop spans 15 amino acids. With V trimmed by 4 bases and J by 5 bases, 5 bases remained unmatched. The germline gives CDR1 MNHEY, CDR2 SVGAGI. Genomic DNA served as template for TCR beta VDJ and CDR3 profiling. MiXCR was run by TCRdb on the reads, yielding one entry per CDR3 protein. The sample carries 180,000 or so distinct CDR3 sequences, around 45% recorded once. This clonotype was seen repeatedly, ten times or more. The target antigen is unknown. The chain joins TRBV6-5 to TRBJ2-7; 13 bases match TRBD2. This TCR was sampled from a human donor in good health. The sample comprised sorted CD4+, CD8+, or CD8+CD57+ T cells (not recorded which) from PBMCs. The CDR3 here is CASSSGLAGVHEQYF. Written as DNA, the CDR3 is TGTGCCAGCAGTTCCGGACTAGCGGGAGTCCACGAGCAGTACTTC.